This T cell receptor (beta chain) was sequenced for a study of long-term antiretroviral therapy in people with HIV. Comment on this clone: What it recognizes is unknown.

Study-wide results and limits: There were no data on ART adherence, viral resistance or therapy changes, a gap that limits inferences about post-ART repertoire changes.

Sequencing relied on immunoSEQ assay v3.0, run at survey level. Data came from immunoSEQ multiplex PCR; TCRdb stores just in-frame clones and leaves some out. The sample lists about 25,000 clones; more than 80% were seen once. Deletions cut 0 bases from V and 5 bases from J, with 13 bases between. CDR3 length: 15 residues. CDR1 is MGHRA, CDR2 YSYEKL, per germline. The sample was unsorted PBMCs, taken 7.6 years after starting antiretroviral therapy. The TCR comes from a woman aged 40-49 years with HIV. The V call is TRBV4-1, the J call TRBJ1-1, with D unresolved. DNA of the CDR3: TGCGCCAGCAGCCAAGATGTGAAGGGAGGAACTGAAGCTTTCTTT. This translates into CASSQDVKGGTEAFF.